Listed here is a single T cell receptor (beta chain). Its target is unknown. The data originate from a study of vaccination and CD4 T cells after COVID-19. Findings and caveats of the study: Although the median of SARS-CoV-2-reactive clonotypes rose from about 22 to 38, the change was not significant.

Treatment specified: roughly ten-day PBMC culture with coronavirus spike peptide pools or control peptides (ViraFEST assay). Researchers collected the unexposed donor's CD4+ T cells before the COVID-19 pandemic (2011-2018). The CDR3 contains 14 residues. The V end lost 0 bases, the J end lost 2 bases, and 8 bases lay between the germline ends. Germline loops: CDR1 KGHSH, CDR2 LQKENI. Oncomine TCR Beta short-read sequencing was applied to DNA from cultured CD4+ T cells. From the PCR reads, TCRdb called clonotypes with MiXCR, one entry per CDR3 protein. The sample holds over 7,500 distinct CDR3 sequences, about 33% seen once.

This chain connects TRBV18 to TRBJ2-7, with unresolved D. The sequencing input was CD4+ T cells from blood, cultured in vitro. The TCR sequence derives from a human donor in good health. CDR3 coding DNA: TGTGCCAGCTCACCACCGAGTAGGGCCTACGAGCAGTACTTC. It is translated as CASSPPSRAYEQYF.